These 2 T cell receptor beta chains came from one sample sequenced in a study of sequential checkpoint blockade in melanoma. Some clones are missing from TCRdb's copy, which holds only in-frame ones; the method was immunoSEQ multiplex PCR. The sample has several thousand clones, about 50% seen once. Described treatment: randomized to nivolumab then ipilimumab (arm A) or the reverse (arm B). The sequenced sample was CD8+ T cells sorted from blood (inferred from file names), obtained from a patient given nivolumab and ipilimumab in sequence. These receptors were obtained from a human donor with melanoma.

This CDR3 is CASSEQGARGDQPQHF. DNA of the CDR3: TGTGCCAGCAGTGAACAGGGGGCGCGGGGAGATCAGCCCCAGCATTTT. The rearrangement links TRBV6-1 to TRBJ1-5, with 8 bases that match TRBD1. Germline lookup yields CDR1 MNHNS and CDR2 SASEGT. Trimming at V came to 2 bases and at J to 5 bases, leaving 8 bases not matched to a gene. The CDR3 spans 16 residues.

J is TRBJ2-3 and V is TRBV14; possibly TRBD2 for D (6 bases). Germline CDR1 reads SGHDN; CDR2 reads FVKESK. V was cut by 4 bases and J by 0 bases, with 17 bases left in between. The CDR3 covers 17 residues. CDR3 protein: CASSRDPAGLSTDTQYF. CDR3 bases: TGTGCCAGCAGCCGAGATCCCGCGGGGCTAAGCACAGATACGCAGTATTTT.